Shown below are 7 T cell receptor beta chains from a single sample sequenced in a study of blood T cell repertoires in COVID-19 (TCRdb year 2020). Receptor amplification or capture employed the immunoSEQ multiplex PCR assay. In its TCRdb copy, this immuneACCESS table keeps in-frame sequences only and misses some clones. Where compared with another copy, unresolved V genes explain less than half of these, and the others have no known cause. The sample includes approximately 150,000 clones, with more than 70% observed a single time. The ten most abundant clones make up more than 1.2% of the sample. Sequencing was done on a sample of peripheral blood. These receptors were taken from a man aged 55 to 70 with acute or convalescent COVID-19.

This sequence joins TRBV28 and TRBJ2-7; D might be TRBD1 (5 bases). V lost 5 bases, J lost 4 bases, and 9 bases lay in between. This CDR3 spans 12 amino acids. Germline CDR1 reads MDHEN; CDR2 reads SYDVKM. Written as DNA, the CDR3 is TGTGCCAGCAGTACCCGACAGTACGAGCAGTACTTC. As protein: CASSTRQYEQYF.

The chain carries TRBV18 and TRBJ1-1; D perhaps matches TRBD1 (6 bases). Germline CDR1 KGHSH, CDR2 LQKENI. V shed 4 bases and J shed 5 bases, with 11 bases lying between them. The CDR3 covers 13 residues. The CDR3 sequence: CASSLQQGTEAFF. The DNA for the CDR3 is TGTGCCAGCTCACTACAGCAGGGGACTGAAGCTTTCTTT.

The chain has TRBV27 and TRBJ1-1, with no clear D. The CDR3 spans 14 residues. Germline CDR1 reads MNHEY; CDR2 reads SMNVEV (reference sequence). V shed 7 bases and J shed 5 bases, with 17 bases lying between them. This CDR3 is CASKGTVGGTEAFF. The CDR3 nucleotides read TGTGCCAGCAAAGGCACCGTAGGAGGGACTGAAGCTTTCTTT.

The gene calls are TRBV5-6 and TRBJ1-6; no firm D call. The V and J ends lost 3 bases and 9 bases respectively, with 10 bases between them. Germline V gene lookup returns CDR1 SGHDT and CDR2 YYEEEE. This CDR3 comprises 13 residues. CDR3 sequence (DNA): TGTGCCAGCAGCTCCCTGGAGGTTTCACCCCTCCACTTT. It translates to CASSSLEVSPLHF.

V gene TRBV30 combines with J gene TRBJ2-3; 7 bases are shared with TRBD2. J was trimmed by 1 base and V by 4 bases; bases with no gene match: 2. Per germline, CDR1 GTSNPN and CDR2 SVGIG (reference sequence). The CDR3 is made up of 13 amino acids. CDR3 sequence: CAWTSGRTDTQYF. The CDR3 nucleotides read TGTGCCTGGACTAGCGGACGCACAGATACGCAGTATTTT.

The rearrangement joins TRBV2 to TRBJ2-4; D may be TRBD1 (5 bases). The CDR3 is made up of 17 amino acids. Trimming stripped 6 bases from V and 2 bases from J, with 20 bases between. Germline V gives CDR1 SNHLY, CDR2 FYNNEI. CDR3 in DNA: TGTGCCAGCAGCGTAGTTGACAGACGATCATCCAAAAACATTCAGTACTTC. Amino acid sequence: CASSVVDRRSSKNIQYF.

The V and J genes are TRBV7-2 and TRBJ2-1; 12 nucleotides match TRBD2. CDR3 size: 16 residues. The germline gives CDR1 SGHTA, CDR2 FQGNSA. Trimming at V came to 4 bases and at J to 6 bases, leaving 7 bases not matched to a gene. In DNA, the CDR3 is TGTGCCAGCAGCTCCGACCTAGCGGGAGGGGGCAATGAGCAGTTCTTC. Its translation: CASSSDLAGGGNEQFF.